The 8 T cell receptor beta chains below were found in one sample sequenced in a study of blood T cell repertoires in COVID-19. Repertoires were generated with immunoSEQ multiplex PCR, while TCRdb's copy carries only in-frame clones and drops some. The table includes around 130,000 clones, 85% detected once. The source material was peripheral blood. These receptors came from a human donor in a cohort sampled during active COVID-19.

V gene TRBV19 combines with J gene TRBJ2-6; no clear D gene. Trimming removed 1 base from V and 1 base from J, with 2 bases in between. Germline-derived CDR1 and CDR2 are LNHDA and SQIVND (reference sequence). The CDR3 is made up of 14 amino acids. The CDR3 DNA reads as TGTGCCAGTAGTATAGTATCTGGGGCCAACGTCCTGACTTTC. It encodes CASSIVSGANVLTF.

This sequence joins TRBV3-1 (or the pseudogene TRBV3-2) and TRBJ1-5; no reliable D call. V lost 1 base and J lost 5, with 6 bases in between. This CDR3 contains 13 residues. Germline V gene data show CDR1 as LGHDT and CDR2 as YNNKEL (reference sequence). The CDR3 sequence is CASSQGPDQPQHF. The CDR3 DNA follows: TGTGCCAGCAGCCAAGGGCCTGATCAGCCCCAGCATTTT.

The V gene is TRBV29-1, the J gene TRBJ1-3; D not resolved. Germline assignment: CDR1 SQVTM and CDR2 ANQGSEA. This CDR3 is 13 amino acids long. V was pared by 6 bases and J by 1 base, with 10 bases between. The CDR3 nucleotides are TGCAGCGTATCCTTAAATTCTGGAAACACCATATATTTT. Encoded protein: CSVSLNSGNTIYF.

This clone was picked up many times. The CDR3 sequence is CAWSVSMAGDQPQHF. CDR3 sequence (DNA): TGTGCCTGGAGTGTAAGTATGGCCGGGGATCAGCCCCAGCATTTT. The chain has TRBV30 and TRBJ1-5; unclear D gene. The CDR3 covers 15 residues. Trimming cost V 0 bases and J 5 bases, with 14 bases left between them. Germline assignment: CDR1 GTSNPN and CDR2 SVGIG (reference sequence).

CDR3 loop: CASSPFGDSNQPQHF. CDR3 in DNA: TGTGCCAGCTCACCCTTCGGGGATAGCAATCAGCCCCAGCATTTT. This chain connects TRBV18 to TRBJ1-5; no definite D call. Between the trimmed V and J ends, which lost 3 bases and 0 bases, there was a span of 9 bases. This CDR3 comprises 15 residues. Germline V gives CDR1 KGHSH, CDR2 LQKENI.

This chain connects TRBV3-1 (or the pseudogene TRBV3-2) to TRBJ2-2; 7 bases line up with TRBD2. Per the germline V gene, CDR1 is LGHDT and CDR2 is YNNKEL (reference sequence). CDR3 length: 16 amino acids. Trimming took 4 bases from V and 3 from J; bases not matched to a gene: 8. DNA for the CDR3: TGTGCCAGCAGCCCCCGGACTAGGTCAGACACCGGGGAGCTGTTTTTT. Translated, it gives CASSPRTRSDTGELFF.

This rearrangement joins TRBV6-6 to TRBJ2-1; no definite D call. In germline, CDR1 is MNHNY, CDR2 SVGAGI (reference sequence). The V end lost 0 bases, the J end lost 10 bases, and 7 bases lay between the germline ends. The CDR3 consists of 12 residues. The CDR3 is CASSYSRIEQFF. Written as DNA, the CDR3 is TGTGCCAGCAGTTACTCGAGAATAGAGCAGTTCTTC.

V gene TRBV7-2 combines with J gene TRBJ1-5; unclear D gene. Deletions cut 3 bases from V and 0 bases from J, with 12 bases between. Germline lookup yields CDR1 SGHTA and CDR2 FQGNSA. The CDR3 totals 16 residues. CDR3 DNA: TGTGCCAGCAGCTTTTATCACGGGGATAGCAATCAGCCCCAGCATTTT. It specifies CASSFYHGDSNQPQHF.